These T cell receptor beta chains were read from a single sample in a study of T-cell memory formation after mild COVID-19. TCRdb reanalysed the 5' RACE reads using MiXCR and keeps one entry per CDR3 protein. The data show about 400,000 distinct CDR3 sequences, with 20% to 25% seen just once and around 8.7% held by the top ten. The sequenced sample consisted of PBMCs or a T cell subset sorted from them (not recorded which). The source of these receptors is an adult woman who had mild COVID-19 (a few samples of this study predate the infection). Cell type and time point are not known. Each CDR3 is given with its conserved first and last residue. D genes are given only for firm matches.

TRBV4-1,TRBJ2-4,-,CASSHPVVGKAKNIQYF
TRBV7-3,TRBJ2-1,TRBD2,CASGEAGGNEQFF
TRBV5-1,TRBJ2-3,TRBD2,CASNPRLAGDEGTQYF
TRBV7-8,TRBJ1-1,TRBD1,CASSPDRGVPLNTEAFF
TRBV12-3/TRBV12-4,TRBJ2-4,-,CASSLATGRNIQYF
TRBV7-6,TRBJ2-7,-,CASSPDWASYEQYF
TRBV27,TRBJ1-1,TRBD1,CASTWTGGSLFGTEAFF
TRBV4-3,TRBJ2-6,-,CARSADSGANVLTF
TRBV18,TRBJ1-2,TRBD1,CASSPGTGALYGYTF
TRBV6-4,TRBJ2-2,-,CASSDVDTGELFF
TRBV2,TRBJ1-5,TRBD1,CASSDKTGDQPQHF
TRBV4-1,TRBJ2-3,-,CASSQVAPTDTQYF
TRBV19,TRBJ1-4,-,CGFTGEKLFF
TRBV15,TRBJ2-3,TRBD2,CATSRDRGALAGDTQYF
TRBV20-1,TRBJ1-2,-,CSARDWGYGYTF
TRBV24-1,TRBJ1-1,-,CATSDLQTTEAFF
TRBV4-1,TRBJ2-7,TRBD2,CASSLNLAGDHYEQYF
TRBV9,TRBJ1-1,TRBD1,CASSVADRGTEAFF
TRBV19,TRBJ2-7,TRBD2,CASIPGLAEPYEQYF
TRBV7-9,TRBJ2-2,-,CASSLVVPGELFF
TRBV7-2,TRBJ1-5,-,CASSLEPGTGQPQHF
TRBV11-2,TRBJ1-5,TRBD1,CASSFTGDGQPQHF
TRBV4-2,TRBJ2-7,-,CASSQEPGHYEQYF
TRBV19,TRBJ1-5,-,CASSSWEPMSNQPQHF
TRBV29-1,TRBJ2-5,TRBD2,CSVGRGTREETQYF
TRBV5-5,TRBJ1-1,-,CASSLGQTGTEAFF
TRBV5-1,TRBJ2-7,-,CASSLGQRDYEQYF
TRBV20-1,TRBJ2-5,-,CSARVRGSGSWETQYF
TRBV11-2,TRBJ1-4,-,CASSLGISFNEKLFF
TRBV4-1,TRBJ2-1,-,CASRLTVAPTNEQFF
TRBV24-1,TRBJ2-1,-,CATSDYNEQFF
TRBV11-1,TRBJ2-7,TRBD2,CASGTSGNTYEQYF
TRBV4-1,TRBJ2-2,-,CASSPPSRELFF
TRBV7-9,TRBJ2-3,-,CASTPFRDTQYF
TRBV6-6,TRBJ1-2,-,CASIRGQSENYGYTF
TRBV5-5,TRBJ1-1,-,CASNGLGGTEAFF
TRBV24-1,TRBJ2-7,-,CATSDPGVGGYEQYF
TRBV11-3,TRBJ1-1,-,CASSLVGAQNTEAFF
TRBV30,TRBJ2-1,TRBD2,CAWSITRTSGGCNEQFF
TRBV7-9,TRBJ2-2,TRBD2,CASSLAGGGGELFF
TRBV4-3,TRBJ2-5,-,CASSQVYRGSRAQETQYF
TRBV15,TRBJ2-3,TRBD1,CATSSKTGTDTQYF
TRBV20-1,TRBJ2-3,-,CSARGEVGDTQYF
TRBV9,TRBJ1-2,-,CASSVGGGKVGYTF
TRBV5-1,TRBJ2-2,-,CASSSTLSGELFF
TRBV20-1,TRBJ2-7,-,CSAHKIYEQYF
TRBV5-6,TRBJ1-5,-,CASTSLGLGSDQPQHF
TRBV5-1,TRBJ2-5,-,CASSPGSFKETQYF
TRBV4-3,TRBJ2-1,TRBD2,CASSQGAGGYNEQFF
TRBV7-2,TRBJ2-1,-,CASSGQQGVQFF
TRBV4-1,TRBJ2-3,TRBD1,CASSQPPGQGAEDTQYF
TRBV9,TRBJ2-5,-,CASSVTSRETQYF
TRBV4-1,TRBJ1-1,-,CASRQTLGGTEAFF
TRBV5-1,TRBJ2-7,-,CASSSNPGPAYEQYF